A selection of T cell receptor beta chains follows, all from one sample in a study of post-analysis software for immune sequencing data. In TCRdb, the PCR reads were re-called with MiXCR into one record per CDR3 protein. The sample shows around 400,000 distinct CDR3 sequences, 39% of them seen only once. Material: blood. These TCRs come from a girl aged 2-15 years with multiple sclerosis. Each CDR3 is given with its conserved first and last residue. D genes are given only for firm matches. Only part of the rows carry a size: once, few, many, or a class if the clone is expanded.

len	v_gene	abundance	j_gene	d_gene	CDR3nt	CDR3aa
16	TRBV3-1	.	TRBJ2-1	.	TGTGCCAGCAGCCGAGCCCAGGGGGGAGGGGACAATGAGCAGTTCTTC	CASSRAQGGGDNEQFF
15	TRBV12-3/TRBV12-4	.	TRBJ1-2	.	TGTGCCAGCAGAGGATGGTTCGGGGCTTCGGATGGCTACACCTTC	CASRGWFGASDGYTF
14	TRBV5-6	.	TRBJ2-4	TRBD1	TGTGCCAGCAACTGGGAAGGGGGCGCAGACATTCAGTACTTC	CASNWEGGADIQYF
15	TRBV5-1	.	TRBJ2-1	.	TGCGCCAGCAGCTTGGTCTCGCAGGGTAAAAATGAGCAGTTCTTC	CASSLVSQGKNEQFF
18	TRBV9	.	TRBJ2-1	.	TGTGCCAGCAGCGGGACCCCCCCTAGGTCAGGTTCCTACAATGAGCAGTTCTTC	CASSGTPPRSGSYNEQFF
16	TRBV3-1	.	TRBJ2-1	TRBD2	TGTGCCAGCAGCCATACTAGCGGGAGGGCCCGTCGGGAGCAGTTCTTC	CASSHTSGRARREQFF
18	TRBV20-1	.	TRBJ2-1	.	TGCAGTGCTAGAGGGACGGAGAAATTCTTTAGCTCCTACAATGAGCAGTTCTTC	CSARGTEKFFSSYNEQFF
11	TRBV6-2/TRBV6-3	.	TRBJ2-1	.	TGTGCCTGCAGTTACGGCGATGAGCAGTTCTTC	CACSYGDEQFF
17	TRBV4-2	.	TRBJ2-3	TRBD2	TGTGCCAGCAGCCAACTGTCAACTAGCGATGTCACAGATACGCAGTATTTT	CASSQLSTSDVTDTQYF
13	TRBV7-9	few	TRBJ1-1	.	TGTGCCAGCAGCTTACAAGGGAGCACTGAAGCTTTCTTT	CASSLQGSTEAFF
13	TRBV12-3/TRBV12-4	.	TRBJ2-7	TRBD1	TGTGCCAGCAGTCGGGACAGTTTAGGCGAGCAGTACTTC	CASSRDSLGEQYF
14	TRBV7-7	few	TRBJ2-2	TRBD2	TGTGCCAGCGGACTAGGCCCGAACACCGGGGAGCTGTTTTTT	CASGLGPNTGELFF
15	TRBV7-9	once	TRBJ1-5	TRBD1	TGTGCCAGCAGCCTAGGGACAGGGGGGCCTCAGCCCCAGCATTTT	CASSLGTGGPQPQHF
15	TRBV7-9	.	TRBJ2-7	TRBD1	TGTGCCAGCAGCTTCACCGGGACAGGTGGCTACGAGCAGTACTTC	CASSFTGTGGYEQYF
13	TRBV5-1	.	TRBJ1-1	TRBD1	TGCGCCAGCACCAGGGGGGAGAACACTGAAGCTTTCTTT	CASTRGENTEAFF
14	TRBV7-2	.	TRBJ1-5	TRBD1	TGTGCCAGCAGCTGGGACAGAAAGGATCAGCCCCAGCATTTT	CASSWDRKDQPQHF
14	TRBV12-3/TRBV12-4	.	TRBJ2-4	TRBD2	TGTGCCAGCAGCACTAGCGGGGCAAAAAACATTCAGTACTTC	CASSTSGAKNIQYF
15	TRBV7-6	.	TRBJ1-1	TRBD1	TGTGCCAGCAGCTCAGGAGACAGGGCGTACACTGAAGCTTTCTTT	CASSSGDRAYTEAFF
13	TRBV7-8	.	TRBJ2-7	.	TGTGCCAGCAGCAGACCCGAGTGGTACGAGCAGTACTTC	CASSRPEWYEQYF
14	TRBV27	.	TRBJ1-5	.	TGTGCCAATGGGGGGCAGGAGGTCAATCAGCCCCAGCATTTT	CANGGQEVNQPQHF
15	TRBV4-3	.	TRBJ2-3	.	TGCGCCAGCAGCCAATCCCCGCGCGGAAAATATACGCAGTATTTT	CASSQSPRGKYTQYF